Sequencing of this TCR beta chain was carried out in a study of blood T cell repertoires in COVID-19. Clones were read by immunoSEQ multiplex PCR, and TCRdb kept only the in-frame ones, dropping some. The table has under 300,000 clones, 85% to 90% seen once. V lost 6 bases to trimming and J lost 2 bases; unmatched junction nucleotides: 13. CDR3 length: 17 residues. Germline V gene sequence: CDR1 SGHVS, CDR2 FQNEAQ. This rearrangement joins TRBV7-8 to TRBJ1-1, with 9 bases identical to TRBD1. The sequence was obtained from a woman aged 55 to 70 with COVID-19, enrolled during active disease. The sample comprised peripheral blood. In DNA form, the CDR3 reads TGTGCCAGCAGTTTTCCCCTTGGGACAGGGTCTAACACTGAAGCTTTCTTT. Translated: CASSFPLGTGSNTEAFF.